This T cell receptor beta chain was identified during a study of Ad26.COV2.S vaccination and SARS-CoV-2 variants (dated by TCRdb to the early 2020s). In the study overall: The specificity and breadth of SARS-CoV-2-reactive T cell receptors after Ad26.COV2.S vaccination were assessed by TCRbeta repertoire sequencing. A total of approximately 30 samples were included in the TCR-sequenced set, comprising 19 Ad26.COV2.S vaccine recipients, 5 placebo recipients and 8 SARS-CoV-2 convalescent individuals. Study-level results and caveats: Higher spike-specific TCR breadth was observed in Ad26.COV2.S recipients than in placebo recipients (P = 0.0014). The authors noted that the TCR breadth and depth analyses may have underestimated total T cell responses. After vaccination, spike-specific CD8+ and CD4+ T cell responses were reported to show substantial breadth. Vaccine and placebo recipients had similar non-spike TCR breadth, a finding consistent with the vaccine containing only spike.

The immunoSEQ Assay was used to sequence TCRbeta CDR3 regions. After extraction, genomic DNA underwent amplification by bias-controlled multiplex PCR, followed by high-throughput sequencing. The study's own analysis went as follows. To quantify the absolute abundance of each unique TCRbeta CDR3 region, sequences were collapsed and filtered. Usable DNA was measured by amplifying reference genes present in all nucleated cells, and TCRbeta template counts were normalized to that usable DNA to estimate T cell fraction. Repertoire TCRs were annotated as SARS-CoV-2-specific when V gene, CDR3 amino acid sequence and J gene were exactly matched to a known reactive TCR set. The reference SARS-CoV-2 TCR set was derived from MIRA and filtered for enrichment in COVID-19-positive ImmuneCODE repertoires, a step that removed public or cross-reactive TCRs. Using the MIRA antigens, annotated TCRs were further analysed by specific ORF or by position within an ORF. Breadth was defined as annotated unique rearrangements over total unique productive rearrangements; depth was the summed frequency of those rearrangements. Two-sided Wilcoxon rank-sum tests were applied when comparing TCR breadth between groups. Imported from immuneACCESS, the table was reduced by TCRdb to in-frame sequences with V and J called. These copies leave out some clones; in studies compared against another copy, an unresolved V gene accounts for under half, and the cause of the remainder is not known. V, J and clone size reflect that table, while D and trimming were determined from the DNA. For this sample the table gives over 90,000 clones, of which 80% were detected only once. 17% of the sample comes from the top ten.

The time point label of this sample denotes: individuals recovered from natural SARS-CoV-2 infection. For CDR1 and CDR2, the germline V gene (reference sequence) lists LGHDT and YNNKEL. Trimming accounts for 4 bases at V and 7 bases at J, while the number of junction bases matched to no gene is 9. The CDR3 runs 15 residues from the cysteine to the phenylalanine. Only CDR3 DNA remains: 45 bases, in frame from the first base. Worth noting for this clone: The specificity of this receptor is unknown. Per-base quality was not reported, and no clone a single base away is much larger than it.

The clonotype originates from a human donor who had recovered from COVID-19. The sample here was peripheral blood, taken after recovery from COVID-19. The sequence links TRBV3-1 (or the pseudogene TRBV3-2) to TRBJ2-7; 11 bases in the junction line up with TRBD1. CDR3 region: CASSRSGQGAGEQYF. The DNA reads TGTGCCAGCAGCCGGAGCGGACAGGGGGCGGGGGAGCAGTACTTC.